The present T cell receptor beta chain was sequenced within a study of blood T cell repertoires in COVID-19. Germline CDR1 LNHDA, CDR2 SQIVND (reference sequence). Trimming cost V 4 bases and J 0 bases, with 7 bases left between them. The CDR3 consists of 14 residues. The table came from immunoSEQ multiplex PCR; TCRdb's copy has only in-frame clones and leaves some out. The sample carries some 170,000 clones, 85% to 90% recorded once. The chain links TRBV19 to TRBJ1-5, with D unresolved. This TCR derives from a man aged 40-49 years who had recovered from COVID-19. Sample: PBMCs or T cells enriched from blood (not recorded which). CDR3 DNA sequence: TGTGCCAGTAGTACACCAGGTAGCAATCAGCCCCAGCATTTT. Its protein is CASSTPGSNQPQHF.